This record looks at one TCR beta chain sequence and its context. The antigen remains unidentified. With 60 Vbeta and 13 Jbeta primers, the PCR was carried out. TCRdb's copy holds only in-frame clones and misses some; the assay was immunoSEQ multiplex PCR. The sample holds approximately 92,000 clones; approximately 80% are singletons and the top ten take around 4.2%. The data originate from a study of cytomegalovirus exposure and HLA in healthy donors. Germline V gene sequence: CDR1 SGHTA, CDR2 FQGTGA. This CDR3 is 15 amino acids long. V gave up 5 bases and J gave up 7 bases; unmatched junction bases: 9. Nominally healthy donors were sampled, though unrecorded immune exposures were likely. The study, taken as a whole, reports: Under in vitro conditions, three CMV-associated chains were confirmed as specific for CMV antigens.

The sequenced sample consisted of PBMCs. The clonotype comes from a woman between 65 and 79 years old in good health and CMV-seropositive. The chain joins TRBV7-3 to TRBJ2-1; 9 nucleotides align to TRBD2. The CDR3 is CASSLSGTSLNEQFF. The CDR3 DNA reads as TGTGCCAGCAGCCTCTCCGGGACTAGCCTGAATGAGCAGTTCTTC.